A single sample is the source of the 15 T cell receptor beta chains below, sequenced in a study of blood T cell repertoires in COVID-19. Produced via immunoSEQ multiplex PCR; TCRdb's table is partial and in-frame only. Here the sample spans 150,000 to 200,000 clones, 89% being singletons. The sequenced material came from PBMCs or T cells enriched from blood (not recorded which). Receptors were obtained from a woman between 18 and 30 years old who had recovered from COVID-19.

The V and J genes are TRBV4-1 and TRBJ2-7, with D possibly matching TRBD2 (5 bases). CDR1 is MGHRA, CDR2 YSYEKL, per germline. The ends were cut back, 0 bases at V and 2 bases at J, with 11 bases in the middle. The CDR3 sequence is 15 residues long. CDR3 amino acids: CASSQEGTRPYEQYF. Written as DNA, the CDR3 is TGCGCCAGCAGCCAAGAGGGAACTAGACCCTACGAGCAGTACTTC.

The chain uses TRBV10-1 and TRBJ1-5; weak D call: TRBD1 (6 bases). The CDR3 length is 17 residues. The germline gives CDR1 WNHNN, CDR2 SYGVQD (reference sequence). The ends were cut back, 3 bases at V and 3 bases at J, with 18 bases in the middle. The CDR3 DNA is TGCGCCAGCAGTGACCAGGGCCGAACAGGGTTCAATCAGCCCCAGCATTTT. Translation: CASSDQGRTGFNQPQHF.

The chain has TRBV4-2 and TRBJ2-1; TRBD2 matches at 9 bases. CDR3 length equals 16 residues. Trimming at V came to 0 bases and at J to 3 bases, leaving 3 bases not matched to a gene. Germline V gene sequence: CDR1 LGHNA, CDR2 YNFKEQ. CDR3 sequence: CASSQEWREGYNEQFF. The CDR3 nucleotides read TGTGCCAGCAGCCAAGAATGGCGGGAGGGCTACAATGAGCAGTTCTTC.

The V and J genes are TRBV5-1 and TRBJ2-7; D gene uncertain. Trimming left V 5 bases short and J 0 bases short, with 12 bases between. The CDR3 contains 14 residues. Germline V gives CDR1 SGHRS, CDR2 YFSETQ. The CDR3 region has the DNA TGCGCCAGCAGGCTTATACCCAGCTCCTACGAGCAGTACTTC. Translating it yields CASRLIPSSYEQYF.

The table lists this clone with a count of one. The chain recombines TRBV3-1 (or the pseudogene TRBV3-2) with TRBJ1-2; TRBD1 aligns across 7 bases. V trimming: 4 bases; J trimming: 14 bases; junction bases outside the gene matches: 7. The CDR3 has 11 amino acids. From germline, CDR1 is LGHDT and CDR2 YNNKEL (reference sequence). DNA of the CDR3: TGTGCCAGCAGCCTTTCCGGGACAGCTACCTTC. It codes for CASSLSGTATF.

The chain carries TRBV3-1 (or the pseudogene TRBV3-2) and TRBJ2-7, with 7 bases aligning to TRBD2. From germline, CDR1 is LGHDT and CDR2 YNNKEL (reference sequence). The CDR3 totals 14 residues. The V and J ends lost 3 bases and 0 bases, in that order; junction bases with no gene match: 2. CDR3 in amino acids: CASSHAGVSYEQYF. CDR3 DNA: TGTGCCAGCAGCCACGCGGGGGTCTCCTACGAGCAGTACTTC.

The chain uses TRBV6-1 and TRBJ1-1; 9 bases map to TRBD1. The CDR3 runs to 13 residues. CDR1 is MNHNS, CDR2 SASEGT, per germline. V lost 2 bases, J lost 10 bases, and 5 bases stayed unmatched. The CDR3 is CASSEWDRAAAFF. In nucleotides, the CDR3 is TGTGCCAGCAGTGAATGGGACAGGGCTGCAGCTTTCTTT.

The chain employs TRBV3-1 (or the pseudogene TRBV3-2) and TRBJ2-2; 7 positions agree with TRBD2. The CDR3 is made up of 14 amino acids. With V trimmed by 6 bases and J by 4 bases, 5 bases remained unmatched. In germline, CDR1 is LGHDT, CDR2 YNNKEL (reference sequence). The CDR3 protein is CASRGGRSTGELFF. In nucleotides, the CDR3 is TGTGCCAGCAGGGGAGGGCGGAGCACCGGGGAGCTGTTTTTT.

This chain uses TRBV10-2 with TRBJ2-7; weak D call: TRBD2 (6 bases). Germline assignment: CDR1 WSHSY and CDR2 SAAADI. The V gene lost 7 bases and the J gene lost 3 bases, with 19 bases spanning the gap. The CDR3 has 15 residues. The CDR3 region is CASTPPGASIYEQYF. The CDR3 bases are TGCGCCAGCACCCCGCCGGGAGCAAGCATCTACGAGCAGTACTTC.

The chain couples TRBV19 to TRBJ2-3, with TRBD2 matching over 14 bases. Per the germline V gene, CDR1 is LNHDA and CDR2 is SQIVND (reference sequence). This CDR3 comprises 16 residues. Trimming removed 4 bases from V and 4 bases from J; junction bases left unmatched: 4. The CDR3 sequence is CASSTRLAGGADTQYF. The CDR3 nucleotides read TGTGCCAGTAGTACCAGACTAGCGGGAGGGGCAGATACGCAGTATTTT.

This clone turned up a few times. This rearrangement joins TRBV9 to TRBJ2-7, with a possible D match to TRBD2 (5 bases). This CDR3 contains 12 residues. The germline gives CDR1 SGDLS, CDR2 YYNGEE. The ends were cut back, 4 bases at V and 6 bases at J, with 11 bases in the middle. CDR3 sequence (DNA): TGTGCCAGCAGCCCCGGAGGAGGCGAGCAGTACTTC. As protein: CASSPGGGEQYF.

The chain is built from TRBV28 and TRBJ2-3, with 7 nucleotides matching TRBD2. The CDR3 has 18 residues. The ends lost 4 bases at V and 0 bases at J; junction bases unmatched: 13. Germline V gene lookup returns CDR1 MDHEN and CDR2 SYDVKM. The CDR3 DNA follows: TGTGCCAGCAGTTCCCTAAGGCTAGCGGTATCTAGCACAGATACGCAGTATTTT. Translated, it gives CASSSLRLAVSSTDTQYF.

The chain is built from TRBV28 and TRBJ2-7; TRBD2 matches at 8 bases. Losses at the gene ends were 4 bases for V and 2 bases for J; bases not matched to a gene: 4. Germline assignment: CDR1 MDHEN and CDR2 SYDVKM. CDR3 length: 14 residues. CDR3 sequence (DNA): TGTGCCAGCAGTTCGGGGGGGATTACCTACGAGCAGTACTTC. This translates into CASSSGGITYEQYF.

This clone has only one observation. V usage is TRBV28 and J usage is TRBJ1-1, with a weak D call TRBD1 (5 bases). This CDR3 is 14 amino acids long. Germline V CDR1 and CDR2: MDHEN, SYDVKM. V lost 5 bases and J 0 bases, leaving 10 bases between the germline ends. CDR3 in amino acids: CASSIDRLNTEAFF. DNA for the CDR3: TGTGCCAGCAGTATCGACAGATTGAACACTGAAGCTTTCTTT. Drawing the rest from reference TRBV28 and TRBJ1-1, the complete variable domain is DVKVTQSSRYLVKRTGEKVFLECVQDMDHENMFWYRQDPGLGLRLIYFSYDVKMKEKGDIPEGYSVSREKKERFSLILESASTNQTSMYLCASSIDRLNTEAFFGQGTRLTVV.

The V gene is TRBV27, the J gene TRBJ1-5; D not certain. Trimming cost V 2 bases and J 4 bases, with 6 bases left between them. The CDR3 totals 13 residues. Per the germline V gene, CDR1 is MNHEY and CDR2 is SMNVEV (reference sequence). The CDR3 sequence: CASSLAGNQPQHF. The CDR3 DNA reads TGTGCCAGCAGTTTAGCGGGTAATCAGCCCCAGCATTTT.